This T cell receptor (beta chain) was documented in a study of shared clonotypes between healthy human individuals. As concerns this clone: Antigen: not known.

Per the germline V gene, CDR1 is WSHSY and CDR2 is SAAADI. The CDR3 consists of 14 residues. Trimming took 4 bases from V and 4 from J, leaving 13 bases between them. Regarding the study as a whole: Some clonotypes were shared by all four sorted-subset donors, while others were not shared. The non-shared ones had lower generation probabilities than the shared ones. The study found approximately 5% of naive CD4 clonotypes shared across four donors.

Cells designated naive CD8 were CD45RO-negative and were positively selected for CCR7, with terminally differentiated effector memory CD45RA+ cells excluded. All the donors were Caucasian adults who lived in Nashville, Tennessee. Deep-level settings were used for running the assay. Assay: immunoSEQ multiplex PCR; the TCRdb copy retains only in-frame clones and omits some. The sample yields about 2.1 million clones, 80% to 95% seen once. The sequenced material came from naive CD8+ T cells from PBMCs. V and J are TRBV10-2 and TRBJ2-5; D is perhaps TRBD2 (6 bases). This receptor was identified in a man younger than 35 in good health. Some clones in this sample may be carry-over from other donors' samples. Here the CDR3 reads CASSGGGGRETQYF. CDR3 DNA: TGCGCCAGCAGTGGAGGTGGGGGGAGAGAGACCCAGTACTTC.